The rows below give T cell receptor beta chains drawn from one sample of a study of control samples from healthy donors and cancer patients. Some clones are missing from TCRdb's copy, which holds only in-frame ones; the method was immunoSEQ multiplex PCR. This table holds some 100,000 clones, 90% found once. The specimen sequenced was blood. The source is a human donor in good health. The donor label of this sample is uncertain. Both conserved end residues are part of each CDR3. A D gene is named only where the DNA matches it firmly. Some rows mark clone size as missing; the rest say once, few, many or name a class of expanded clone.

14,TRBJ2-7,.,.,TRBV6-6,CASSYEGLAYEQYF,TGTGCCAGCAGTTACGAAGGCCTCGCTTACGAGCAGTACTTC
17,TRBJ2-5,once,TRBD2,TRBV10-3,CAISEGLAGARQETQYF,TGTGCCATCAGTGAGGGACTAGCGGGGGCCCGCCAAGAGACCCAGTACTTC
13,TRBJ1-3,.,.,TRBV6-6,CASSYTGRGTIYF,TGTGCCAGCAGTTACACAGGACGGGGCACCATATATTTT
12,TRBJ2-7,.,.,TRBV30,CAWSRDGGKQYF,TGTGCCTGGTCCCGGGACGGTGGAAAGCAGTACTTC
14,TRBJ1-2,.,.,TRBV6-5,CASSYSVGNYGYTF,TGTGCCAGCAGTTACTCTGTCGGAAACTATGGCTACACCTTC
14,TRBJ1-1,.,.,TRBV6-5,CASSYSSGSTEAFF,TGTGCCAGCAGTTACTCGTCTGGGAGCACTGAAGCTTTCTTT
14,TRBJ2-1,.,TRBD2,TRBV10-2,CASSETSGVYEQFF,TGCGCCAGCAGTGAGACTAGCGGGGTCTATGAGCAGTTCTTC
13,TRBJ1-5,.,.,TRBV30,CAWSVKADQPQHF,TGTGCCTGGAGTGTAAAAGCGGATCAGCCCCAGCATTTT
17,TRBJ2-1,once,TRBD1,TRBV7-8,CASSRYSDRGSYNEQFF,TGTGCCAGCAGCAGATACTCGGACAGGGGCTCCTACAATGAGCAGTTCTTC
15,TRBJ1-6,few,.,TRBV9,CASSVAGQLNSPLHF,TGTGCCAGCAGCGTAGCGGGTCAGTTGAATTCACCCCTCCACTTT
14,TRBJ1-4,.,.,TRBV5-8,CASSLGAANEKLFF,TGTGCCAGCAGCTTGGGGGCGGCTAATGAAAAACTGTTTTTT
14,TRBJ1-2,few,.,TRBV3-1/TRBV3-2,CASSHMDRLYGYTF,TGTGCCAGCAGCCATATGGACAGACTCTATGGCTACACCTTC
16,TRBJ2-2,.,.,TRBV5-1,CASSLSGTGNTGELFF,TGCGCCAGCAGCCTCTCCGGGACTGGGAACACCGGGGAGCTGTTTTTT
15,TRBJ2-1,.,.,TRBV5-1,CASSEARSSYNEQFF,TGCGCCAGCAGCGAAGCGAGGAGCTCCTACAATGAGCAGTTCTTC
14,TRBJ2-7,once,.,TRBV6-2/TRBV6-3,CASSYGGETYEQYF,TGTGCCAGCAGTTATGGGGGCGAAACCTACGAGCAGTACTTC
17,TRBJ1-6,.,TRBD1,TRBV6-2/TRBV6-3,CASSLWTGLGYNSPLHF,TGTGCCAGCAGTCTTTGGACAGGTCTCGGCTATAATTCACCCCTCCACTTT
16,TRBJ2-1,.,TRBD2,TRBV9,CASSSAGTRGYNEQFF,TGTGCCAGCAGCTCCGCAGGGACTAGAGGTTACAATGAGCAGTTCTTC
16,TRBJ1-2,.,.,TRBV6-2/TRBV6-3,CASSGAEGNPNYGYTF,TGTGCCAGCAGTGGGGCTGAGGGGAACCCCAACTATGGCTACACCTTC
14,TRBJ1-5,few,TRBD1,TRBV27,CASRQGTGDQPQHF,TGTGCCAGTAGACAAGGGACAGGGGATCAGCCCCAGCATTTT
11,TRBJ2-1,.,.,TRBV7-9,CASSPYHEQFF,TGTGCCAGCAGCCCGTACCATGAGCAGTTCTTC
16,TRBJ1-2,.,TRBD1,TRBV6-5,CASSSDPGQGYYGYTF,TGTGCCAGCAGTTCGGACCCGGGACAGGGATACTATGGCTACACCTTC
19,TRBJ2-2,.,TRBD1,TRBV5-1,CASSLYNIVGTGARGELFF,TGCGCCAGCAGCTTGTACAACATTGTGGGGACAGGAGCCCGGGGGGAGCTGTTTTTT
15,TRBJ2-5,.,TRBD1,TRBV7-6,CASSEVGTGRETQYF,TGTGCCAGCAGCGAAGTCGGGACAGGGCGAGAGACCCAGTACTTC
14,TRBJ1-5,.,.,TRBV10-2,CASSADRSNQPQHF,TGCGCCAGCAGCGCTGACAGAAGCAATCAGCCCCAGCATTTT
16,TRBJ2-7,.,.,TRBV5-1,CASSLGGGPGGDEQYF,TGCGCCAGCAGCTTGGGGGGGGGACCAGGGGGTGACGAGCAGTACTTC